This is a list of T cell receptor beta chains from one sample in a study of shared clonotypes between healthy human individuals. The data were produced by immunoSEQ multiplex PCR, yet TCRdb's version contains in-frame clones alone and is incomplete. The table includes over 2 million clones, 95% detected once. The sample was naive CD4+ T cells sorted from blood. These TCRs come from a man younger than 35 in good health. CDR3s include the opening cysteine and the closing phenylalanine or tryptophan. A D gene is named only where the DNA matches it firmly. The listing skips clone size in some rows; elsewhere it reads once, few, many or a size class.

v_gene	abundance	d_gene	j_gene	CDR3nt	CDR3aa
TRBV5-1	.	.	TRBJ2-5	TGCGCCAGCAGCTTACCCCAAGAGACCCAGTACTTC	CASSLPQETQYF
TRBV28	.	.	TRBJ2-7	TGTGCCAGCAGTTTGGGGCAGGGCGGCGAGCAGTACTTC	CASSLGQGGEQYF
TRBV6-1	once	.	TRBJ2-7	TGTGCCAGCAGTTTATCGGGGTTCCAGCAGTACTTC	CASSLSGFQQYF
TRBV5-4	.	.	TRBJ2-7	TGTGCCAGCAGCTCGTTCACCAGCTCCTACGAGCAGTACTTC	CASSSFTSSYEQYF
TRBV7-9	few	.	TRBJ1-1	TGTGCCAGCAGCTTAGTGATGGGGGGCACTGAAGCTTTCTTT	CASSLVMGGTEAFF
TRBV2	.	.	TRBJ2-5	TGTGCCAGCAGTGAATTGGGCACAAAAGGGGCAGGGGAGACCCAGTACTTC	CASSELGTKGAGETQYF
TRBV6-1	.	.	TRBJ2-1	TGTGCCAGCCTGAGCAGCTCATACAATGAGCAGTTCTTC	CASLSSSYNEQFF
TRBV29-1	.	.	TRBJ1-1	TGCAGCGTTGTGCTAAACACTGAAGCTTTCTTT	CSVVLNTEAFF
TRBV4-2	.	.	TRBJ2-7	TGTGCCAGCAGCCAAGAGGGACTCCTTATTAGGCACGAGCAGTACTTC	CASSQEGLLIRHEQYF
TRBV6-1	.	.	TRBJ2-7	TGTGCCAGCACCAGACAGGTAACTCCGGGGGAGCAGTACTTC	CASTRQVTPGEQYF
TRBV27	once	.	TRBJ1-2	TGTGCCAGCAGCGGGACCCGGTCGGGAGACTATGGCTACACCTTC	CASSGTRSGDYGYTF
TRBV29-1	once	.	TRBJ2-5	TGCAGCGTTGTGGGCAGGCAAGAGACCCAGTACTTC	CSVVGRQETQYF
TRBV7-2	once	.	TRBJ1-3	TGTGCCAGCAGCTTTGGATTCTCTGGAAACACCATATATTTT	CASSFGFSGNTIYF
TRBV5-1	.	TRBD2	TRBJ2-3	TGCGCCAGCAGCTTGGTTAGCGGGGCCCAAGATACGCAGTATTTT	CASSLVSGAQDTQYF
TRBV6-1	.	.	TRBJ2-1	TGTGCCAGCAGTGGTTGGCCAGCCTACAATGAGCAGTTCTTC	CASSGWPAYNEQFF
TRBV7-9	once	.	TRBJ2-5	TGTGCCAGCAGCTCCCTGGGCGCCGGGAGTCCCCAAGAGACCCAGTACTTC	CASSSLGAGSPQETQYF
TRBV4-1	.	TRBD1	TRBJ2-3	TGCGCCAGCAGCAGACAGGGGGTCACAGATACGCAGTATTTT	CASSRQGVTDTQYF
TRBV6-5	once	TRBD1	TRBJ1-4	TGTGCCAGCAGTAGATCCGGGACAGGGGGTGAAAAACTGTTTTTT	CASSRSGTGGEKLFF
TRBV18	.	.	TRBJ2-6	TGTGCCAGCTCACCACTGCTCTCTGGGGCCAACGTCCTGACTTTC	CASSPLLSGANVLTF
TRBV7-2	.	TRBD2	TRBJ2-7	TGTGCCAGCAGCGAGGGACTAGCGGGAGTCCACGAGCAGTACTTC	CASSEGLAGVHEQYF
TRBV27	once	.	TRBJ2-7	TGTGCCAGCAGACCGCCAGGGACCTACGAGCAGTACTTC	CASRPPGTYEQYF
TRBV2	.	TRBD1	TRBJ2-7	TGTGCCAGCAACAGGGGGGTCTCCTACGAGCAGTACTTC	CASNRGVSYEQYF
TRBV6-5	.	.	TRBJ1-2	TGTGCCAGCAGTCGTACAGGGACATATTTACTTGGCTACACCTTC	CASSRTGTYLLGYTF
TRBV6-1	.	.	TRBJ2-7	TGTGCCAGCAGTGAATTTCCTACCTACGAGCAGTACTTC	CASSEFPTYEQYF
TRBV14	.	TRBD2	TRBJ2-7	TGTGCCAGCAGCCAATTACTAGCGGGAGCCTACGAGCAGTACTTC	CASSQLLAGAYEQYF
TRBV29-1	.	TRBD1	TRBJ2-2	TGCAGCGTTGAATTGGGAGGACAGGGAAACACCGGGGAGCTGTTTTTT	CSVELGGQGNTGELFF
TRBV12-2	once	.	TRBJ2-5	TGTGCATTTCCGACTAGCGGGGGGGAGGAGACCCAGTACTTC	CAFPTSGGEETQYF
TRBV7-3	.	.	TRBJ1-2	TGTGCCAGCAGCTTAACCCCAGAATATGGCTACACCTTC	CASSLTPEYGYTF
TRBV28	.	.	TRBJ1-1	TGTGCCAGCAGTTCCCCTGGGAACACTGAAGCTTTCTTT	CASSSPGNTEAFF
TRBV6-1	.	.	TRBJ2-7	TGTGCCAGCAGCGGGGTGGCACAGGGAAGGTCCGAGCAGTACTTC	CASSGVAQGRSEQYF
TRBV19	.	.	TRBJ1-4	TGTGCCAGTTCGGCCGTTAATGAAAAACTGTTTTTT	CASSAVNEKLFF
TRBV10-3	.	TRBD1	TRBJ2-7	TGTGCCATCAGTGAGTCCCTTAACAGGGGCCCAGAGGGCGAGCAGTACTTC	CAISESLNRGPEGEQYF
TRBV7-2	.	.	TRBJ1-5	TGTGCCAGCAGCGTAGACAGCGGCAATCAGCCCCAGCATTTT	CASSVDSGNQPQHF
TRBV7-9	.	.	TRBJ2-1	TGTGCCAGCAGCTTAGCTAGGGGGGCCCTTTACAATGAGCAGTTCTTC	CASSLARGALYNEQFF
TRBV5-1	.	.	TRBJ2-2	TGCGCCAGCAGCTCGGAAGATGGCGGGGAGCTGTTTTTT	CASSSEDGGELFF
TRBV6-1	once	TRBD1	TRBJ2-7	TGTGCCAGCAGTGCCTCGAATACAGGGGGCCACGAGCAGTACTTC	CASSASNTGGHEQYF
TRBV7-9	.	TRBD1	TRBJ2-7	TGTGCCAGCAGCGGATCAGGGGACAGGGTGTACGAGCAGTACTTC	CASSGSGDRVYEQYF
TRBV5-1	once	.	TRBJ1-2	TGCGCCAGCAGCTTTGGGGGGGACTATGGCTACACCTTC	CASSFGGDYGYTF
TRBV5-1	.	TRBD1	TRBJ2-7	TGCGCCAGCAGACAGGGGGTAGGATCCTACGAGCAGTACTTC	CASRQGVGSYEQYF
TRBV19	.	TRBD1	TRBJ1-1	TGTGCCAGTAGTATTCAGGGGGCGCGAGCTTTCTTT	CASSIQGARAFF
TRBV2	once	TRBD2	TRBJ2-5	TGTGCCAGCAGTGAAGCGCTTAGCGGGGGGGTAGAGACCCAGTACTTC	CASSEALSGGVETQYF
TRBV30	.	.	TRBJ1-1	TGTGCCTGGAGGTCGACAGTGAACACTGAAGCTTTCTTT	CAWRSTVNTEAFF
TRBV7-3	.	TRBD2	TRBJ2-5	TGTGCCAGCAGCTTATCTAGCGGTGGGGTAGAGACCCAGTACTTC	CASSLSSGGVETQYF
TRBV4-1	.	TRBD2	TRBJ2-7	TGCGCCAGCAGCCAGCTAGCGGGACGCGATATAACCTACGAGCAGTACTTC	CASSQLAGRDITYEQYF
TRBV6-4	.	TRBD1	TRBJ1-5	TGTGCCAGCAGGAGTCCCGGGACAGGGACAAAGGCAAATTTT	CASRSPGTGTKANF
TRBV20-1	.	.	TRBJ1-1	TGCAGTGCTAGAGAAGGGAGTGGGGCTTTCTTT	CSAREGSGAFF
TRBV6-1	.	.	TRBJ2-7	TGTGCCAGCAGTGTCCAGGTCTACGAGCAGTACTTC	CASSVQVYEQYF
TRBV27	.	.	TRBJ2-1	TGTGCCAGCGGTGGGGTGACGGGAGACTACTACAATGAGCAGTTCTTC	CASGGVTGDYYNEQFF
TRBV2	.	.	TRBJ1-1	TGTGCCAGCACTCCCCGGGGGGGGAACACTGAAGCTTTCTTT	CASTPRGGNTEAFF
TRBV14	.	.	TRBJ1-1	TGTGCCAGCAGCGAAACTAACAAGGGCGGTCGAGCTTTCTTT	CASSETNKGGRAFF
TRBV14	.	.	TRBJ2-2	TGTGCCAGCAGCCCCTACGGGGTCGGCACCGGGGAGCTGTTTTTT	CASSPYGVGTGELFF
TRBV19	.	.	TRBJ2-6	TGTGCCAGTAGTCCTGGGACGGCCTACTCTGGGGCCAACGTCCTGACTTTC	CASSPGTAYSGANVLTF
TRBV18	.	TRBD1	TRBJ2-4	TGTGCCAGCTCACCATACCAGGGGGCTAACATTCAGTACTTC	CASSPYQGANIQYF
TRBV5-8	.	.	TRBJ2-2	TGTGCCAGCAGCCGGGTCGAACTTAAGGGCGGGGAGCTGTTTTTT	CASSRVELKGGELFF